Presented here are 6 T cell receptor beta chains from one specimen sequenced in a study of Tregs in tolerant kidney transplant recipients. Profiling relied on immunoSEQ multiplex PCR, and the TCRdb table lists in-frame clones only, not all of them. Its clone listing holds some 22,000 clones. Related graft donors supplied nonmyeloablative bone marrow transplants, and mixed chimerism was transient. Sequenced material: CD4+ T cells from blood (PBMCs), taken 6 months after the transplant. The receptors come from a human patient who received a combined kidney and bone marrow transplant. The graft donor may be the source of some T cells.

As for this clone: The read terminates 3 residues ahead of where the CDR3 ends, so the germline J gene completes it. The V gene is TRBV7-6, the J gene TRBJ2-1; TRBD2 matches at 13 bases. Per the germline V gene, CDR1 is SGHVS and CDR2 is FNYEAQ. J was trimmed by 6 bases and V by 2 bases; bases with no gene match: 1. The length of the CDR3 is 15 residues. This CDR3 reads CASSLRTSGGNEQFF. The CDR3 bases that were read are TGTGCCAGCAGCTTACGGACTAGCGGGGGCAATGAG.

A remark on this clone: The sequence runs out 3 residues before the end of the CDR3; the remainder is reconstructed from the germline J gene. The rearrangement links TRBV7-9 to TRBJ2-5, with 7 nucleotides matching TRBD2. V lost 3 bases to trimming and J lost 5 bases; unmatched junction nucleotides: 3. This CDR3 has 13 residues. The germline CDR1 and CDR2 sequences are SEHNR and FQNEAQ (reference sequence). Partial CDR3 DNA: TGTGCCAGCAGCTTCTCCGGGGGGGAGACC. Amino acid sequence: CASSFSGGET. The complete CDR3 sequence is CASSFSGGETQYF.

For this clone: The read ends 3 residues shy of where the CDR3 ends; the end is completed using the germline J gene. V and J are TRBV11-2 and TRBJ1-1; D not certain. V lost 1 base to trimming and J lost 1 base, with 4 bases between them. In germline, CDR1 is SGHAT, CDR2 FQNNGV. The CDR3 length is 13 residues. The sequenced CDR3 bases are TGTGCCAGCAGCTTAGGGGCGAACACTGAA. This translates into CASSLGANTE. In full, the CDR3 is CASSLGANTEAFF. Combining the CDR3 with reference TRBV11-2 and TRBJ1-1 gives the whole variable domain EAGVAQSPRYKIIEKRQSVAFWCNPISGHATLYWYQQILGQGPKLLIQFQNNGVVDDSQLPKDRFSAERLKGVDSTLKIQPAKLEDSAVYLCASSLGANTEAFFGQGTRLTVV.

The covered CDR3 bases are TGTGCCAGCAGTACAGACAGGAGGAACACTGAA. This sequence encodes CASSTDRRNTE. The full CDR3 protein is CASSTDRRNTEAFF. V is TRBV2 and J is TRBJ1-1, with a weak D call TRBD1 (6 bases). With the read ending 3 residues before the CDR3 end, the germline J gene is used to fill in that end. Germline V gene lookup returns CDR1 SNHLY and CDR2 FYNNEI. The CDR3 has 14 amino acids. V was cut by 5 bases and J by 1 base, with 11 bases left in between.

Incomplete CDR3 DNA: TGTGCCAGCAGCTTAAGGAGGTGGGCCTTTTTAGCGGGGGGTTACAATGAG. It codes for CASSLRRWAFLAGGYNE. The full-length CDR3 reads as CASSLRRWAFLAGGYNEQFF. This chain links TRBV7-3 with TRBJ2-1; TRBD2 matches at 10 bases. With the read ending 3 residues before the CDR3 end, the germline J gene is used to fill in that end. CDR1 is SGHTA, CDR2 FQGTGA, per germline. After removal of 1 base from V and 4 bases from J, the junction contained 16 bases not matched to a gene. The CDR3 is 20 residues long.

With regard to this clone: Sequence at one end of the junction differs from germline and may be a read error. The CDR3 goes on 3 residues after the read ends, and that part is filled in from the germline J gene. J is TRBJ2-7 and V is TRBV4-2; 14 bases match TRBD2. Germline V gene data show CDR1 as LGHNA and CDR2 as YNFKEQ. This CDR3 comprises 18 residues. CDR3 in amino acids: CASSQAVGTSGRGNEQYF. CDR3 DNA (partial): TGCGCCAGCAGCCAAGCGGTTGGGACTAGCGGGAGAGGAAACGAG.